What follows are 11 T cell receptor beta chains derived from one specimen sequenced in a study of control samples from healthy donors and cancer patients. The assay was immunoSEQ multiplex PCR, and TCRdb's table has in-frame clones only and misses some. The repertoire holds approximately 130,000 clones, with about 89% as singletons. The sequencing sample was made of blood. The source is a man aged 50 to 60 in good health.

The gene calls are TRBV11-3 and TRBJ2-3, with D unresolved. This CDR3 has 14 amino acids. The V end was cut by 3 bases, the J end by 0 bases, with 7 bases between. The V gene's germline CDR1 is SGHNT and CDR2 YENEEA. CDR3 in amino acids: CASSLGASTDTQYF. DNA for the CDR3: TGTGCCAGCAGCTTGGGTGCTAGCACAGATACGCAGTATTTT.

The chain uses TRBV30 and TRBJ1-4, with D uncertain. Germline lookup yields CDR1 GTSNPN and CDR2 SVGIG (reference sequence). Trimming removed 0 bases from V and 4 bases from J, with 9 bases in between. The CDR3 runs 14 residues. The CDR3 DNA sequence: TGTGCCTGGAGTGTAGACCGGGATAATGAAAAACTGTTTTTT. Its translation: CAWSVDRDNEKLFF.

This sequence joins TRBV19 and TRBJ1-2, with D perhaps matching TRBD1 (5 bases). Trimming stripped 5 bases from V and 2 bases from J, with 15 bases between. The germline V gene encodes CDR1 LNHDA and CDR2 SQIVND (reference sequence). The CDR3 runs to 15 residues. The CDR3 region is CASSGRDHLNYGYTF. The CDR3 nucleotides read TGTGCCAGTAGTGGACGGGACCATTTGAACTATGGCTACACCTTC.

The rearrangement links TRBV5-1 to TRBJ1-2, with D maybe TRBD1 (5 bases). V was pared by 3 bases and J by 2 bases, with 14 bases between. Per the germline V gene, CDR1 is SGHRS and CDR2 is YFSETQ. CDR3 length: 15 residues. CDR3 nucleotide sequence: TGCGCCAGCAGCTCCCGCCAGGGTGGGAACTATGGCTACACCTTC. Translated, it gives CASSSRQGGNYGYTF.

This clone was observed a few times. This chain links TRBV10-3 with TRBJ2-3, with TRBD2 as a possible D gene (6 bases). The V gene's germline CDR1 is ENHRY and CDR2 SYGVKD. The V end was cut by 8 bases, the J end by 2 bases, with 11 bases between. The CDR3 spans 13 residues. CDR3 coding DNA: TGTGCCATCGGGACTTTTTCCACAGATACGCAGTATTTT. Its protein product is CAIGTFSTDTQYF.

The chain links TRBV4-2 to TRBJ2-3, with 11 bases fitting TRBD2. The length of the CDR3 is 17 residues. Per germline, CDR1 LGHNA and CDR2 YNFKEQ. V was clipped by 7 bases and J by 3 bases; unmatched bases: 12. CDR3 region: CASTWTSGSLDTDTQYF. The CDR3 coding sequence is TGTGCCAGCACGTGGACTAGCGGGTCCCTTGATACAGATACGCAGTATTTT.

V and J are TRBV4-2 and TRBJ2-2; D is possibly TRBD2 (6 bases). CDR1 is LGHNA, CDR2 YNFKEQ, per germline. CDR3 length: 17 residues. Trimming pared 1 base from V and 5 bases from J, leaving 17 bases between. This chain's CDR3 is CASSQGEGLASTGELFF. DNA for the CDR3: TGTGCCAGCAGCCAAGGAGAGGGGCTAGCGAGTACCGGGGAGCTGTTTTTT.

In its sample, this clone was seen a few times. The CDR3 reads CASSLDRTMGSPLHF. The CDR3 DNA is TGTGCCAGCAGCTTAGATCGCACGATGGGTTCACCCCTCCACTTT. This sequence joins TRBV11-2 and TRBJ1-6; D is ambiguous. The germline V gene has CDR1 SGHAT and CDR2 FQNNGV. The CDR3 runs 15 residues. The V gene lost 0 bases and the J gene lost 9 bases, with 12 bases spanning the gap.

This chain uses TRBV5-1 with TRBJ2-6; no clear D. The V end lost 1 base, the J end lost 3 bases, and 8 bases lay between the germline ends. The CDR3 sequence is 15 residues long. The germline gives CDR1 SGHRS, CDR2 YFSETQ. The CDR3 protein is CASSLNSNGANVLTF. As DNA, the CDR3 is TGCGCCAGCAGCTTGAACAGCAATGGGGCCAACGTCCTGACTTTC.

This clone occurred a few times. The genes are TRBV2 and TRBJ2-1; D might be TRBD1 (6 bases). CDR3 length: 12 residues. The V end was cut by 6 bases, the J end by 14 bases, with 17 bases between. CDR1 and CDR2 from the germline V gene are SNHLY and FYNNEI. CDR3 nucleotide sequence: TGTGCCAGCAGGCCCCCGGAACAGGGAAAGTTCTTC. This sequence encodes CASRPPEQGKFF.

The gene calls are TRBV18 and TRBJ2-4, with D possibly being TRBD1 (5 bases). Germline CDR1 reads KGHSH; CDR2 reads LQKENI. The V gene lost 3 bases and the J gene lost 5 bases, with 11 bases spanning the gap. CDR3 length: 14 amino acids. The CDR3 loop is CASSPLQAENIQYF. CDR3 DNA sequence: TGTGCCAGCTCACCCTTACAGGCGGAAAACATTCAGTACTTC. The whole variable domain, filled in from reference TRBV18 and TRBJ2-4, reads NAGVMQNPRHLVRRRGQEARLRCSPMKGHSHVYWYRQLPEEGLKFMVYLQKENIIDESGMPKERFSAEFPKEGPSILRIQQVVRGDSAAYFCASSPLQAENIQYFGAGTRLSVL.